Sequencing of this TCR beta chain was carried out in a study of cytomegalovirus exposure and HLA in healthy donors (dated by TCRdb to about 2017). In the study overall: According to an earlier analysis of a few hundred of the donors, about 179 million T cells yielded 117 million unique TCR beta sequences and about 300 Gb of sequence data. An early release that covered fewer than 800 HLA-typed donors contained approximately 300 gigabases of sequencing data and some 87 million unique TCR sequences. Of the approximately 400 genotyped donors, about 80% fell in the genetic ancestry cluster associated with self-reported Caucasian donors. The aim of the study was to test whether cataloging public T cell receptors could identify signatures of past pathogen exposure. The study profiled the T cell repertoires of 550 to 700 subjects by immunosequencing and related them to cytomegalovirus serostatus. Along with the 666-subject first cohort, a separate validation cohort of over a hundred different subjects was used. To predict cytomegalovirus infection status, the study combined high-throughput TCR immunosequencing, statistical association of individual TCRs with disease status, and machine learning. A later analysis re-examined previously published TCR beta repertoires from just over 650 donors and added high-resolution HLA genotyping to investigate patterns of TCR occurrence. The later analysis used no new phenotypic data to find candidate immune exposures, relying instead on TCR beta sequences and their occurrence across donors. To decide whether each TCR beta V gene segment behaved as functional or pseudogenic, an earlier analysis of approximately 590 of the donors relied on high-throughput TCR beta sequencing. Donor age, sex, ethnicity and CMV serostatus were compiled alongside the repertoire data. Genome-wide SNP genotypes for about 65% of the roughly 700 donors were used in a later genetic analysis, which treated that subset as a discovery cohort. Every repertoire in the discovery cohort had been generated on one and the same sequencing platform. Class I and class II HLA loci were covered by the typing at four-digit resolution. Typing coverage varied by locus: about 629-630 donors for A, B, C, DRB1 and DQB1; approximately 500 for DQA1; more than 600 for DPA1; roughly 450 for DPB1. Five DR-DQ haplotypes were treated as single units for association and clustering because of strong linkage in the cohort. Among some 400 genotyped donors of the cohort, an average of approximately 240,000 unique TCR beta nucleotide sequences were sequenced per donor, roughly 20% of them non-productive. The investigation overall reported the following: Linkage disequilibrium might explain the correlated functional status among segregating V segments, but an unknown experimental factor could not be ruled out. Broadly in line with IMGT annotations, most TCR beta V segments showed up in productive rearrangements about 90% or about 30% of the time in an earlier analysis of several hundred of the donors. Because HLA typing was unavailable for some donors at each locus, only the typed subset was used in association tests. A further reported finding was that TCR beta sequences accurately predicted the HLA-A and HLA-B alleles for most subjects in the first cohort. Strong co-occurrence of HLA alleles, especially DR and DQ, made assigning TCR associations to individual alleles difficult. While some public TCRs were present in many individuals, most TCR sequences turned up only very rarely across donors. The presence/absence analyses assumed that sequencing depth was roughly uniform across donors, and that assumption may not be true. A later analysis associated 16,951 TCR beta sequences with specific HLA alleles at a false discovery rate of 0.05. According to a later analysis, most CMV-associated TCR beta chains appeared to be HLA-restricted, and the HLA associations seemed to be driven largely by CMV exposure. A later analysis reported that several top co-occurrence clusters appeared linked to parvovirus B19, influenza, CMV and Epstein-Barr virus. The study listed 150 to 200 TCR beta chains as associated with cytomegalovirus. According to the authors, the approach could potentially be generalized to other disease states and immunological phenotypes. In a later analysis, HLA-associated TCR beta chains were found to be more clonally expanded and to have lower generation probabilities than equally common non-associated chains. A group of highly shared sequence variants was considered likely to be a technical artifact of the sequencing pipeline. A later analysis found that TCR association rates varied across HLA loci, with DRB1 alleles showing the most associated TCRs and HLA-C alleles the fewest. A few of the identified cytomegalovirus-associated TCR beta chains were confirmed in vitro to be specific for cytomegalovirus antigens. Over 15 rarely observed V segments, including chromosome 9 orphons, were excluded from the earlier analysis of just under 600 of the donors because counts were too low. According to a later genetic analysis, donors in an Asian-associated ancestry cluster had fewer N-insertions in productive TCRs than the approximately 700-donor mean. Immune exposure information for the cohort was limited to CMV serostatus. An association between a missense DCLRE1C variant and V-gene and J-gene trimming of TCR beta chains was found in a later genetic analysis and replicated in an independent cohort. In both the original and validation cohorts, the classifier was reported to diagnose cytomegalovirus status with high specificity and sensitivity. In this cohort, only TCR beta chains were sequenced, and detectable features were limited by the absence of alpha or paired-chain data.

The library was generated by the immunoSEQ multiplex PCR assay. The multiplex PCR relied on a mix of 60 forward primers for TCR Vbeta segments and 13 reverse primers for TCR Jbeta segments. The CDR3 region of rearranged TCR beta genes was amplified from genomic DNA by a multiplex PCR assay. The Illumina HiSeq System was used to sequence the amplified TCR beta libraries as 87-base-pair reads. Under the source paper's analysis protocol: In a later analysis, roughly 80 million unique TCR beta chains were counted across the 500 to 850 repertoires, and approximately 11 million of these chains were shared by at least two donors. To remove PCR and sequencing errors, raw reads were error-corrected and collapsed into unique sequences using a nearest-neighbor algorithm that merged closely related sequences. To assign V, D and J gene segments, CDR3 sequences were aligned to IMGT reference sequences. For a sequence to be retained, a match of at least six nucleotides was required to both a V gene segment and a J gene segment. Rearrangements were called productive when the CDR3 lacked stop codons and stayed in frame with V and J; all others were non-productive. CDR3 was defined according to IMGT convention as the region running from the second conserved V-encoded cysteine to the conserved J-encoded phenylalanine. The earlier analysis of about 610 of the donors excluded any sequence lacking an unambiguous match to a single V gene segment. In an earlier analysis of 587 of the donors, a V segment was called functional when productive rearrangements were above 56.7%, and segregating when the standard deviation between donors exceeded 5%. A statistical classification framework was developed to diagnose cytomegalovirus status using the catalog of TCR beta chain sequences. A later analysis assigned V and J genes by comparing TCR nucleotide sequences with IMGT/GENE-DB human TR gene sequences. In a later analysis, CDR3 sequences and most-parsimonious VDJ recombination scenarios were assigned using the TCRdist pipeline. A later analysis defined each TCR beta chain by its CDR3 amino acid sequence plus V-gene family, and excluded reads lacking a unique V-gene family. In a later analysis, around 650 highly shared, low-generation-probability nucleotide sequences were removed to address suspected cross-contamination and a sequencing artifact. In a later analysis, a clonal expansion index for each public chain was calculated from normalized within-repertoire ranks of inferred template counts. In a later analysis, generation probabilities were computed using a VDJ recombination model fitted to out-of-frame rearrangements, and the results were checked against IGoR. A later analysis scored TCR-TCR, TCR-HLA and TCR-CMV co-occurrence with hypergeometric tests, applying a repertoire-size bias correction to TCR pairs. To estimate false discovery rates, a later analysis permuted the HLA or CMV assignments 20 times. In a later analysis, co-occurring TCRs were grouped using DBSCAN, with TCRdist sequence similarity added in when clustering inside HLA-allele-positive subsets. For co-occurrence clustering, repertoires with fewer than 30,000 or more than 120,000 public chains were excluded, along with a handful of repertoires with anomalous nucleotide sharing. TCRdb took this table from immuneACCESS and kept in-frame rearrangements with V and J called. Such tables lack part of the clones; where checked against another copy, unresolved V genes explain under half of the gap, and the rest is unexplained. That table furnishes V, J and clone size, whereas the DNA furnished D and trimming. This sample lists roughly 130,000 clones; 66% were detected once. Clones ranked in the top ten supply about 1.5% of the sample.

In total, approximately 700 healthy bone marrow donors made up the cohort. At the time of sampling, every cohort member was nominally healthy, though immune exposures that went unrecorded were likely present. The donor tested CMV seronegative, placing the donor among the 350 to 400 seronegative members of the cohort. Each donor provided a peripheral blood sample, and peripheral blood mononuclear cells were used for TCR beta sequencing. Genomic DNA was extracted from the blood cell samples with the Qiagen DNeasy Blood Extraction Kit. This clone was seen a few times. No cognate antigen has been identified for it. One base away there is no much larger clone; base qualities are not given. Sequencing used PBMCs. The clonotype originates from a man aged 18 to 30 in good health and CMV-seronegative.

The nucleotide sequence reads TGTGCCAGCAGTCGGGGGGGAACAGATACGCAGTATTTT. This yields the protein CASSRGGTDTQYF. The chain is encoded by TRBV28 joined to TRBJ2-3; the central 8 bases match TRBD2. The germline V and J ends show losses of 5 bases and 3 bases respectively, and no gene match explains 1 base of the junction. CDR1 and CDR2 are read off the germline V gene as MDHEN and SYDVKM. The CDR3, cysteine through phenylalanine, is 13 amino acids long. Of all the DNA, just the CDR3 is kept, 39 bases in frame from base 1.